The present T cell receptor (beta chain) was sequenced within a study of blood T cell repertoires in COVID-19. Authors' methods: From reference gene primer amplification, estimates of nucleated cell counts were derived. Here immunoSEQ multiplex PCR was the method, and the copy in TCRdb shows in-frame clones only, minus some. The DNA was the basis for D and trimming; V, J and clone size are from that table. This sample has roughly 41,000 clones, with about nine tenths found just once. This receptor was taken from a human donor in a cohort sampled during active COVID-19. The sample taken for sequencing was peripheral blood.

CDR3 protein: CASSLAEGQGLGWNTEAFF. The CDR3 bases are TGCGCCAGCAGCTTGGCCGAAGGACAGGGTCTAGGTTGGAACACTGAAGCTTTCTTT. V is TRBV5-1 and J is TRBJ1-1; 8 bases align to TRBD1. Germline loops: CDR1 SGHRS, CDR2 YFSETQ. The CDR3 runs 19 residues. V lost 0 bases and J lost 1; bases outside the gene matches: 14.